This T cell receptor (beta chain) was observed in a study of blood T cell repertoires in COVID-19. Study background: T cells, B-cell-depleted T cells, or PBMCs supplied cDNA or gDNA.

Participant reports of clinical history set cohort assignment. Donors of Cohort 3 who recovered were those that had two negative PCRs, clearance, or symptom resolution. TCRdb keeps only in-frame clones here, not all; method: immunoSEQ multiplex PCR. Among roughly 330,000 clones listed, nearly 90% were seen once. The source of this sequence is a woman in her 30s who had recovered from COVID-19. Sequences were obtained from PBMCs or T cells enriched from blood (not recorded which).

The CDR3 DNA reads TGTGCCAGCAGCATCAAGGACAGGGCTAATTCACCCCTCCACTTT. Protein: CASSIKDRANSPLHF. The V gene is TRBV21-1, the J gene TRBJ1-6; the table's D gene call, TRBD1, was not cross checked with the DNA. TRBV21-1 is an annotated pseudogene. This CDR3 contains 15 residues.